These 29 T cell receptor beta chains were sequenced from one sample in a study of blood T cells in healthy people across ages. Through a sample-barcoded 5' primer and a J-beta primer mix, a second PCR was run for roughly 6 to 11 cycles. TCRdb called the 5' RACE reads again in MiXCR, with one record for every CDR3 protein. The data contain roughly 800,000 distinct CDR3 sequences, roughly 60% of them singletons. Sequenced material: blood. Source of these receptors: a man aged 25-45 years in good health.

This clonotype was seen a handful of times. This chain joins TRBV6-6 and TRBJ2-5; D possibly corresponds to TRBD2 (6 bases). V gave up 2 bases and J gave up 4 bases, with 17 bases separating them. Looked up from germline, CDR1 is MNHNY and CDR2 is SVGAGI (reference sequence). The CDR3 runs 16 residues. This CDR3 reads CASSYLQRQGGETQYF. CDR3 nucleotides: TGTGCCAGCAGTTACCTCCAGCGGCAGGGAGGAGAGACCCAGTACTTC.

The J gene is TRBJ1-5, the V gene TRBV27; 8 nucleotides match TRBD1. V shed 1 base, J shed 3 bases, and the junction held 2 bases outside the gene matches. There are 15 residues in the CDR3. CDR1 is MNHEY and CDR2 is SMNVEV in the germline V gene (reference sequence). The CDR3 loop is CASSLWGQVNQPQHF. CDR3 DNA sequence: TGTGCCAGCAGTTTATGGGGACAGGTCAATCAGCCCCAGCATTTT.

The chain employs TRBV29-1 and TRBJ1-1; D might be TRBD1 (5 bases). The germline CDR1 and CDR2 sequences are SQVTM and ANQGSEA. The CDR3 sequence is 11 residues long. The chain's CDR3 is CRGDSGYEAFF. Here the CDR3 DNA reads TGCAGGGGTGACAGCGGTTATGAAGCTTTCTTT.

The gene calls are TRBV12-5 and TRBJ2-1, with 9 nucleotides matching TRBD1. This CDR3 is built from 15 residues. Germline V gene data show CDR1 as LGHNT and CDR2 as FRNRAP. V gave up 6 bases and J gave up 6 bases; unmatched junction bases: 9. The CDR3 bases are TGTGCTAGTGGAACCGGGACAGGGACCTTCAATGAGCAGTTCTTC. As protein: CASGTGTGTFNEQFF.

This chain links TRBV12-3 or TRBV12-4 with TRBJ2-1; tentatively, D is TRBD1 (5 bases). This CDR3 has 14 amino acids. Trimming shortened V by 5 bases and J by 3 bases, and 11 bases separated the two germline ends. This chain's CDR3 is CASSLRTFYNEQFF. The CDR3 DNA reads TGTGCCAGCAGTCTTAGGACATTCTACAATGAGCAGTTCTTC.

This clonotype has more than one count but fewer than ten. The rearrangement links TRBV15 to TRBJ2-1; D gene ambiguous. Germline values: CDR1 LNHNV, CDR2 YYDKDF (reference sequence). V dropped 1 base and J dropped 1 base, with 8 bases sitting between them. The CDR3 loop spans 15 amino acids. The CDR3 DNA is TGTGCCACCAGCAGAGTAGTCGGGTCCTACAATGAGCAGTTCTTC. Translating gives CATSRVVGSYNEQFF.

V and J are TRBV2 and TRBJ2-1; 8 positions match TRBD2. Trimming removed 6 bases from V and 9 bases from J; junction bases left unmatched: 7. Germline V gene lookup returns CDR1 SNHLY and CDR2 FYNNEI. The CDR3 covers 13 residues. The CDR3 is CASRGAGDIEQFF. The CDR3 DNA reads as TGTGCCAGCAGGGGAGCGGGGGATATTGAGCAGTTCTTC. Complete variable domain (other parts from reference TRBV2 and TRBJ2-1): EPEVTQTPSHQVTQMGQEVILRCVPISNHLYFYWYRQILGQKVEFLVSFYNNEISEKSEIFDDQFSVERPDGSNFTLKIRSTKLEDSAMYFCASRGAGDIEQFFGPGTRLTVL.

V is TRBV5-1 and J is TRBJ2-1; D unclear. The V gene lost 4 bases and the J gene lost 0 bases, with 8 bases spanning the gap. Germline CDR1 and CDR2: SGHRS and YFSETQ. This CDR3 contains 14 residues. The chain's CDR3 is CASSGVGSYNEQFF. The CDR3 bases are TGCGCCAGCAGCGGGGTGGGCTCCTACAATGAGCAGTTCTTC.

V and J are TRBV6-7 and TRBJ1-5; maybe TRBD1 (5 bases). TRBV6-7 is assigned to the ORF class and has an uncertain function. This CDR3 region has 15 residues. The V end lost 6 bases, the J end lost 5 bases, and 17 bases lay between the germline ends. The CDR3 sequence: CASSDKGLPDQPQHF. CDR3 nucleotides: TGTGCCAGCAGCGATAAGGGGCTTCCAGATCAGCCCCAGCATTTT.

The V gene is TRBV18, the J gene TRBJ2-3, with TRBD1 identical over 7 bases. This CDR3 is 14 amino acids long. Germline CDR1 is KGHSH and CDR2 is LQKENI. V shed 3 bases and J 4 bases; nucleotides not matched to a gene: 4. Here the CDR3 DNA reads TGTGCCAGCTCACCGCCGACAGGGTCAGATACGCAGTATTTT. Protein: CASSPPTGSDTQYF.

The V and J genes are TRBV6-2 or TRBV6-3 and TRBJ2-7; D might be TRBD1 or TRBD2, each matching 5 bases. V was cut by 2 bases and J by 7 bases, with 9 bases left in between. Germline-derived CDR1 and CDR2 are MNHEY and SVGEGT. The CDR3 spans 12 residues. The DNA for the CDR3 is TGTGCCAGCAGTTACATGGGGGTTGAGCAGTACTTC. Translated, it gives CASSYMGVEQYF.

V and J are TRBV6-5 and TRBJ2-7; D may match TRBD1 or TRBD2 (7 bases each). The CDR3 has 13 amino acids. CDR1 is MNHEY, CDR2 SVGAGI, per germline. V lost 8 bases and J 6 bases, leaving 17 bases between the germline ends. CDR3 region: CASWPQGGLEQYF. The CDR3 coding sequence is TGTGCCAGCTGGCCCCAGGGGGGGCTCGAGCAGTACTTC.

This chain uses TRBV25-1 with TRBJ2-7; no definite D call. V shed 3 bases and J shed 0 bases, with 12 bases lying between them. CDR1 and CDR2 (germline): MGHDK, SYGVNS. This CDR3 is built from 15 residues. The CDR3 loop is CASSDFGRNSYEQYF. The CDR3 nucleotides read TGTGCCAGCAGTGATTTTGGGCGGAACTCCTACGAGCAGTACTTC.

This clonotype was detected a few times. The chain has TRBV7-9 and TRBJ2-7; D remains unclear. V was clipped by 7 bases and J by 6 bases, with 19 bases between them. Germline CDR1 SEHNR, CDR2 FQNEAQ (reference sequence). This CDR3 contains 14 residues. CDR3 nucleotide sequence: TGTGCCAGCACCTCCGGGTCCCCTAGTTCCGAGCAGTACTTC. Translation: CASTSGSPSSEQYF.

The chain recombines TRBV11-1 with TRBJ2-5; D might be TRBD1 or TRBD2, each matching 5 bases. Germline-derived CDR1 and CDR2 are SGHAT and FQDESV (reference sequence). The CDR3 covers 13 residues. Trimming took off 5 bases at V and 13 bases at J, with 20 bases between the two ends. The CDR3 DNA follows: TGTGCCAGCAGCCCCGACGGGGACCGTGGGTCGTACTTC. Translating gives CASSPDGDRGSYF.

The chain has TRBV7-2 and TRBJ1-2, with D tentatively TRBD1 (5 bases). From germline, CDR1 is SGHTA and CDR2 FQGNSA. The CDR3 runs to 16 residues. V was pared by 0 bases and J by 4 bases, with 15 bases between. The DNA for the CDR3 is TGTGCCAGCAGCTTAGCGGTGACAGTATCCTCCTATGGCTACACCTTC. Translation: CASSLAVTVSSYGYTF. The variable domain in full, with the rest retrieved from reference TRBV7-2 and TRBJ1-2, is GAGVSQSPSNKVTEKGKDVELRCDPISGHTALYWYRQSLGQGLEFLIYFQGNSAPDKSGLPSDRFSAERTGGSVSTLTIQRTQQEDSAVYLCASSLAVTVSSYGYTFGSGTRLTVV.

The V gene is TRBV20-1, the J gene TRBJ2-1; 8 nucleotides match TRBD2. The V segment lost 5 bases and the J segment 8 bases; nucleotides outside the gene matches: 8. The CDR3 sequence is 13 residues long. Per the germline V gene, CDR1 is DFQATT and CDR2 is SNEGSKA (reference sequence). CDR3 sequence: CSAYGGAGDEQFF. The CDR3 coding sequence is TGCAGTGCTTACGGGGGGGCCGGGGATGAGCAGTTCTTC.

There are a few counts of this clonotype. V gene TRBV7-7 combines with J gene TRBJ2-5, with a possible D match to TRBD1 (6 bases). The CDR3 extends over 13 amino acids. V was pared by 5 bases and J by 4 bases, with 11 bases between. Germline values: CDR1 SSHAT, CDR2 FNYEAQ (reference sequence). CDR3 amino acids: CASSPDRRETQYF. The CDR3 DNA sequence: TGTGCCAGCAGCCCTGACAGGAGAGAGACCCAGTACTTC.

This clonotype was counted between two and nine times. This chain connects TRBV29-1 to TRBJ2-3; maybe TRBD1 (6 bases). CDR3 length equals 16 residues. Germline assignment: CDR1 SQVTM and CDR2 ANQGSEA. Between the trimmed V and J ends, which lost 0 bases and 1 base, there was a span of 14 bases. CDR3 DNA: TGCAGCGTTGAAGATTTGGGCCGACAGGGCACAGATACGCAGTATTTT. This codes for CSVEDLGRQGTDTQYF.

This clonotype was counted between two and nine times. The V call is TRBV7-9, the J call TRBJ2-1; tentative D call: TRBD1 (5 bases). V was pared by 3 bases and J by 2 bases, with 11 bases between. Germline CDR1 and CDR2: SEHNR and FQNEAQ (reference sequence). The CDR3 sequence is 15 residues long. Written as DNA, the CDR3 is TGTGCCAGCAGCTTTGAGCAGGGCGCCTACAATGAGCAGTTCTTC. Amino acids: CASSFEQGAYNEQFF.

This clonotype has just one count. V usage is TRBV5-1 and J usage is TRBJ2-5; no definite D call. Germline-derived CDR1 and CDR2 are SGHRS and YFSETQ. V was pared by 6 bases and J by 7 bases, with 19 bases between. The length of the CDR3 is 14 residues. The CDR3 sequence: CASNPTGSLGTQYF. The CDR3 region has the DNA TGCGCCAGCAACCCAACGGGCTCTCTGGGGACCCAGTACTTC.

V and J are TRBV12-3 or TRBV12-4 and TRBJ1-2, with D hard to call. V lost 6 bases, J lost 9 bases, and 11 bases lay in between. CDR3 size: 11 residues. CDR3 bases: TGTGCCAGCAGGCGGGCCAGCAGCTACACCTTC. Protein product: CASRRASSYTF.

The sample holds a few counts of this clonotype. This sequence joins TRBV16 and TRBJ2-2, with D perhaps matching TRBD1 (5 bases). This CDR3 contains 15 residues. The germline V gene encodes CDR1 KGHSY and CDR2 FQNENV. Trimming took 4 bases from V and 6 from J, leaving 15 bases between them. CDR3 in amino acids: CASSPRRANAGELFF. The CDR3, as DNA: TGTGCCAGCAGCCCTCGCAGGGCAAATGCCGGGGAGCTGTTTTTT.

The V gene is TRBV4-2, the J gene TRBJ2-2; D could derive from TRBD1 or TRBD2 (5 bases each). The V and J ends lost 1 base and 16 bases respectively, with 13 bases between them. This CDR3 region has 12 residues. The germline V gene has CDR1 LGHNA and CDR2 YNFKEQ. Written as DNA, the CDR3 is TGTGCCAGCAGCCAAGGGGACGATCACCCGTTTTTT. Translating it yields CASSQGDDHPFF.

V gene TRBV30 combines with J gene TRBJ1-4; no clear D gene. V was clipped by 2 bases and J by 10 bases, with 17 bases between them. Germline assignment: CDR1 GTSNPN and CDR2 SVGIG (reference sequence). This CDR3 contains 14 residues. The DNA of the CDR3 is TGTGCCTGGAGTTCTGTAGGGAGTGGAGGAAAACTGTTTTTT. Protein sequence: CAWSSVGSGGKLFF.

The V call is TRBV7-2, the J call TRBJ1-2; TRBD1 is a possible D gene (5 bases). Deletions cut 1 base from V and 6 bases from J, with 21 bases between. Germline V lookup: CDR1 SGHTA, CDR2 FQGNSA. This CDR3 contains 17 residues. The CDR3 is CASSLVPGVMRSDGYTF. CDR3 sequence (DNA): TGTGCCAGCAGCTTAGTACCGGGGGTCATGCGGTCGGATGGCTACACCTTC.

The chain has TRBV20-1 and TRBJ1-2; 7 nucleotides agree with TRBD1. Trimming removed 0 bases from V and 7 bases from J; junction bases left unmatched: 5. The CDR3 length is 13 residues. Germline V gene data show CDR1 as DFQATT and CDR2 as SNEGSKA (reference sequence). The DNA for the CDR3 is TGCAGTGCTAGAGAGGAGGGGGCGGGTGGCTACACCTTC. Amino acids: CSAREEGAGGYTF.

Worth noting for this clonotype: Compared with germline, one end of the junction differs, possibly owing to a read error. This chain connects TRBV2 to TRBJ2-4; D is uncertain. The CDR3 has 14 amino acids. Germline CDR1 SNHLY, CDR2 FYNNEI. CDR3 coding DNA: TGTGCCTGCAGTGAGGATCTAGCCAAAAACATTCAGTACTTC. This sequence encodes CACSEDLAKNIQYF.

This chain links TRBV28 with TRBJ2-7; D unresolved. Germline V gives CDR1 MDHEN, CDR2 SYDVKM. The CDR3 runs to 13 residues. The V and J ends lost 5 bases and 3 bases respectively, with 11 bases between them. The CDR3 DNA is TGTGCCAGCAGTGGTGGCAGGTACTACGAGCAGTACTTC. Translated: CASSGGRYYEQYF.